This is a list of T cell receptor beta chains from one sample in a study of T cell repertoires in ileal Crohn's disease. Libraries were prepared by immunoSEQ multiplex PCR; TCRdb keeps only in-frame clonotypes and omits some of them. Of around 17,000 clones in the sample, 50% to 75% were seen once. Sequencing was done on a sample of ileal tissue. These receptors came from an adult with Crohn's disease. Both conserved end residues are part of each CDR3. D genes are given only for firm matches. The size field is filled for only some rows; it gives once, few, many or a size class.

clone_size	v_call	d_call	j_call	cdr3_aa	cdr3_nt
NA	TRBV18	TRBD1	TRBJ2-3	CASSTGGTDTQYF	TGTGCCAGCTCCACAGGGGGCACAGATACGCAGTATTTT
few	TRBV6-6	TRBD1	TRBJ2-3	CASSDPGQGANTQYF	TGTGCCAGCAGTGATCCGGGACAGGGGGCAAATACGCAGTATTTT
few	TRBV29-1	TRBD1	TRBJ2-7	CSVEAGTGTYDEQYF	TGCAGCGTTGAAGCCGGGACAGGGACGTACGACGAGCAGTACTTC
NA	TRBV2	NA	TRBJ1-2	CASSGQGLGYTF	TGTGCCAGCAGTGGCCAGGGTCTGGGCTACACCTTC
NA	TRBV4-2	NA	TRBJ2-7	CASSQDLWGSGSYEQYF	TGTGCCAGCAGCCAAGATCTATGGGGTAGCGGTTCCTACGAGCAGTACTTC
NA	TRBV7-6	TRBD2	TRBJ2-1	CASSLSSLRGGEQFF	TGTGCCAGCAGCTTGAGCTCCTTACGCGGGGGTGAGCAGTTCTTC
few	TRBV27	TRBD2	TRBJ2-7	CASSLSRESEQYF	TGTGCCAGCAGCCTCTCGCGGGAGAGCGAGCAGTACTTC
few	TRBV6-5	NA	TRBJ2-5	CASSYSGRFTQYF	TGTGCCAGCAGTTACAGCGGGCGATTTACCCAGTACTTC
NA	TRBV29-1	NA	TRBJ1-1	CSVHRVEGTEAFF	TGCAGCGTCCACAGGGTCGAGGGGACTGAAGCTTTCTTT
NA	TRBV6-5	TRBD1	TRBJ2-7	CASSYRQGFSEQYF	TGTGCCAGCAGTTACCGACAGGGGTTCAGCGAGCAGTACTTC
NA	TRBV6-6	NA	TRBJ1-1	CASSAAGIAFF	TGTGCCAGCAGCGCCGCGGGGATAGCTTTCTTT
NA	TRBV7-7	TRBD1	TRBJ2-2	CASSLRQGPTGELFF	TGTGCTAGCAGCTTACGACAGGGCCCCACCGGGGAGCTGTTTTTT
once	TRBV6-4	NA	TRBJ2-3	CASSEEGGTDTQYF	TGTGCCAGCAGTGAAGAAGGGGGCACAGATACGCAGTATTTT
NA	TRBV6-1	TRBD2	TRBJ2-2	CASRGRVGGTGELFF	TGTGCCAGCAGAGGGAGGGTTGGGGGGACCGGGGAGCTGTTTTTT
NA	TRBV15	TRBD1	TRBJ2-2	CATSLGQGGAGELFF	TGTGCCACCAGCCTCGGACAGGGGGGGGCCGGGGAGCTGTTTTTT
NA	TRBV5-1	TRBD1	TRBJ1-1	CASSGTVNTEAFF	TGCGCCAGCAGCGGGACAGTGAACACTGAAGCTTTCTTT
NA	TRBV28	NA	TRBJ1-2	CASSYDSYGYTF	TGTGCCAGCAGTTATGACAGCTATGGCTACACCTTC
NA	TRBV5-1	NA	TRBJ1-1	CASSPGGGLGTEAFF	TGCGCCAGCTCCCCCGGGGGGGGCCTGGGCACTGAAGCTTTCTTT
few	TRBV2	TRBD1	TRBJ2-7	CASSLWDRGGGEQYF	TGTGCCAGCAGCCTGTGGGACAGGGGCGGCGGAGAGCAGTACTTC
NA	TRBV5-4	NA	TRBJ2-3	CASSWDFTDTQYF	TGTGCCAGCAGTTGGGACTTCACAGATACGCAGTATTTT
NA	TRBV5-6	TRBD1	TRBJ2-7	CASSWGQGKHYEQYF	TGTGCCAGCAGTTGGGGACAGGGGAAGCACTACGAGCAGTACTTC
NA	TRBV6-5	TRBD1	TRBJ2-7	CASRDRGKDEQYF	TGTGCCAGCAGGGACAGGGGTAAGGACGAGCAGTACTTC
NA	TRBV27	TRBD1	TRBJ1-2	CASSLNPTGVGYGYTF	TGTGCCAGCAGTCTCAACCCGACAGGGGTGGGGTATGGCTACACCTTC
few	TRBV18	TRBD2	TRBJ2-1	CASSPAGLSFEQFF	TGTGCCAGCTCACCAGCGGGACTAAGCTTCGAGCAGTTCTTC
NA	TRBV7-9	NA	TRBJ2-7	CASSLASGTYEQYF	TGTGCCAGCAGCTTAGCGTCGGGGACCTACGAGCAGTACTTC
NA	TRBV25-1	TRBD1	TRBJ2-1	CASSSQQGRNEQFF	TGTGCCAGCAGTTCGCAACAGGGGCGGAATGAGCAGTTCTTC
once	TRBV28	NA	TRBJ2-7	CASTITRDSYEQYF	TGTGCCAGCACCATCACCAGGGATTCCTACGAGCAGTACTTC
once	TRBV6-1	TRBD1	TRBJ1-2	CASSSEGARGYTF	TGTGCCAGCAGTTCTGAGGGGGCGCGTGGCTACACCTTC
NA	TRBV2	TRBD1	TRBJ1-2	CASNQQGADGYTF	TGTGCCAGCAACCAACAGGGGGCGGATGGCTACACCTTC
NA	TRBV5-1	TRBD1	TRBJ2-1	CASSPGTGSHNEQFF	TGCGCCAGCAGCCCGGGGACAGGGTCGCACAATGAGCAGTTCTTC
few	TRBV6-1	TRBD1	TRBJ1-1	CASSEYRGLVF	TGTGCCAGCAGTGAATACAGGGGGCTGGTCTTT
few	TRBV7-2	NA	TRBJ2-7	CASSSLGVEQYF	TGTGCCAGCAGCTCCCTAGGGGTCGAGCAGTACTTC
NA	TRBV2	NA	TRBJ1-1	CASKPPNTEAFF	TGTGCCAGCAAGCCACCCAACACTGAAGCTTTCTTT
NA	TRBV5-1	NA	TRBJ1-1	CASSLSRGLDTEAFF	TGCGCCAGCAGCTTGTCCAGGGGTCTCGATACGGAAGCTTTCTTT
few	TRBV4-1	NA	TRBJ2-1	CASSPLLTGRNEQFF	TGCGCCAGCAGCCCACTGTTAACAGGGCGGAATGAGCAGTTCTTC
few	TRBV28	TRBD1	TRBJ2-3	CASSSWTGAGTQYF	TGTGCCAGCAGTTCGTGGACAGGGGCGGGTACGCAGTATTTT
few	TRBV5-6	TRBD1	TRBJ1-1	CASSLVGGSTEAFF	TGTGCCAGCAGCTTGGTAGGGGGCAGCACTGAAGCTTTCTTT
few	TRBV7-9	TRBD2	TRBJ2-1	CASSKLAGEHEQFF	TGTGCCAGCAGCAAACTAGCGGGAGAACATGAGCAGTTCTTC
NA	TRBV5-4	NA	TRBJ2-1	CATWGLGYNEQFF	TGTGCCACCTGGGGGCTGGGTTACAATGAGCAGTTCTTC
NA	TRBV7-8	NA	TRBJ2-1	CASSPFGGISYNEQFF	TGTGCCAGCAGCCCTTTTGGGGGGATCTCCTACAATGAGCAGTTCTTC
medium-sized	TRBV21-1	NA	TRBJ2-7	CASSPREQYF	TGTGCCAGCAGCCCCCGCGAGCAGTACTTC
few	TRBV7-9	TRBD1	TRBJ1-1	CASSSPSKTGDTEAFF	TGTGCCAGCAGCTCCCCTAGTAAGACAGGGGACACTGAAGCTTTCTTT
few	TRBV28	NA	TRBJ1-1	CASRYRTPGNTEAFF	TGTGCCAGCAGGTACCGTACCCCAGGGAACACTGAAGCTTTCTTT
NA	TRBV29-1	TRBD1	TRBJ1-2	CSVTLEAGTGVGYTF	TGCAGCGTCACCCTGGAGGCCGGGACAGGGGTTGGCTACACCTTC
NA	TRBV28	NA	TRBJ1-5	CASSPTGHYQPQHF	TGTGCCAGCAGCCCTACAGGTCACTATCAGCCCCAGCATTTT
few	TRBV27	NA	TRBJ1-1	CASSHWGLNTEAFF	TGTGCCAGCAGTCATTGGGGGCTGAACACTGAAGCTTTCTTT